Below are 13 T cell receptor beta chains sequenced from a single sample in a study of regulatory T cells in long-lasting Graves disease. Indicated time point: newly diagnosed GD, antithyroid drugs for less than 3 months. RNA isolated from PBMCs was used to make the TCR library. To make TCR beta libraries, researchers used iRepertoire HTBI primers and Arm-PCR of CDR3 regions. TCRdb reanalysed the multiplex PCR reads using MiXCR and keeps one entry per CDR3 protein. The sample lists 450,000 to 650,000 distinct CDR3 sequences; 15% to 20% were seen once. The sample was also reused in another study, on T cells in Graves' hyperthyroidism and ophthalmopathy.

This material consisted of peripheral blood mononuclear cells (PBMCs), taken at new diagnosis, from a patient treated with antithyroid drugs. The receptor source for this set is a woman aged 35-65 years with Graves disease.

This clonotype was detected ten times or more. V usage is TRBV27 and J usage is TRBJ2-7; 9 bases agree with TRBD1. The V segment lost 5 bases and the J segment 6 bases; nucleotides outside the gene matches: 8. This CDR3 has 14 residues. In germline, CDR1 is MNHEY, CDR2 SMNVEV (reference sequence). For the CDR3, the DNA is TGTGCCAGCAGTATGACAGGGGGATTTGGCGAGCAGTACTTC. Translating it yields CASSMTGGFGEQYF.

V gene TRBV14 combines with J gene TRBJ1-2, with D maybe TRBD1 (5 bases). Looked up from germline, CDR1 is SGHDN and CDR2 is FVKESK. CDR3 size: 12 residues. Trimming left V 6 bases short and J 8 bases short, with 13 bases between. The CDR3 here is CASRRDGAGYTF. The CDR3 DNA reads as TGTGCCAGCAGGCGGGACGGAGCGGGCTACACCTTC.

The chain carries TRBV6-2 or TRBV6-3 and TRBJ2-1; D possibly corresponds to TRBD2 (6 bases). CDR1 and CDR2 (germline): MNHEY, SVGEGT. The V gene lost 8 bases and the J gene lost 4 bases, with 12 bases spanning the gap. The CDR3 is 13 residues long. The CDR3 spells CASCPGGYNEQFF. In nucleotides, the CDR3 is TGTGCCAGCTGCCCCGGGGGTTACAATGAGCAGTTCTTC.

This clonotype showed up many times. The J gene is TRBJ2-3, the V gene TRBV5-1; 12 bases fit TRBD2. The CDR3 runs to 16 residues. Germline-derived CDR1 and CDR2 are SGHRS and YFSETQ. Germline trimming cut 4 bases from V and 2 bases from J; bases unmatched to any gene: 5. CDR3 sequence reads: CASSRRTSGDTDTQYF. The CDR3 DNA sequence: TGCGCCAGCAGCCGACGGACTAGCGGGGACACAGATACGCAGTATTTT.

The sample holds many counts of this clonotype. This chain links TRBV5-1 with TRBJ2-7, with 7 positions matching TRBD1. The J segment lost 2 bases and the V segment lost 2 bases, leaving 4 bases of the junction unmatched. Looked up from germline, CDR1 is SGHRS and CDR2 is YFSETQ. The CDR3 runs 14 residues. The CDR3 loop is CASSLTGDAYEQYF. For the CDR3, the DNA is TGCGCCAGCAGCTTAACAGGGGACGCCTACGAGCAGTACTTC.

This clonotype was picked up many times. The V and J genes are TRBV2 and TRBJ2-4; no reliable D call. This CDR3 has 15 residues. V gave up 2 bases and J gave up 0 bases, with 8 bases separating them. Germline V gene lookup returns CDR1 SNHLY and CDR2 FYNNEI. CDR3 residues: CASSEPGLAKNIQYF. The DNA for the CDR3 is TGTGCCAGCAGTGAACCAGGATTAGCCAAAAACATTCAGTACTTC.

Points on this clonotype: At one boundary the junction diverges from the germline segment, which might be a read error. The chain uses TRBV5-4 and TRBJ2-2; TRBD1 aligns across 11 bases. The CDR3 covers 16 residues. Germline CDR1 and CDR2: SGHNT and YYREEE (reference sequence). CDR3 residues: CASSKGQGVNTGELSF. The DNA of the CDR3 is TGTGCCAGCAGCAAGGGACAGGGGGTGAACACCGGGGAGCTGTCTTTT.

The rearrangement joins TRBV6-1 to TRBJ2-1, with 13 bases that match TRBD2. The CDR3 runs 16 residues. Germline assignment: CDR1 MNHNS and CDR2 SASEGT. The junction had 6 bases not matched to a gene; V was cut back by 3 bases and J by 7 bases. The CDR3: CASSDRTSGGGNEQFF. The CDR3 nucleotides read TGTGCCAGCAGTGATCGGACTAGCGGGGGAGGGAATGAGCAGTTCTTC.

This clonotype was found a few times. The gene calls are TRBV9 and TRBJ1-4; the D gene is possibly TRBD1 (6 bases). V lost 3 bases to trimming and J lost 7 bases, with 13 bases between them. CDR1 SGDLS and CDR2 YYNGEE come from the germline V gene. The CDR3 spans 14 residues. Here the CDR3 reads CASSAGGGREKLFF. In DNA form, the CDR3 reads TGTGCCAGCAGCGCCGGAGGGGGGCGTGAAAAACTGTTTTTT. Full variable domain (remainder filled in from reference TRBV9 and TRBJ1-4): DSGVTQTPKHLITATGQRVTLRCSPRSGDLSVYWYQQSLDQGLQFLIQYYNGEERAKGNILERFSAQQFPDLHSELNLSSLELGDSALYFCASSAGGGREKLFFGSGTQLSVL.

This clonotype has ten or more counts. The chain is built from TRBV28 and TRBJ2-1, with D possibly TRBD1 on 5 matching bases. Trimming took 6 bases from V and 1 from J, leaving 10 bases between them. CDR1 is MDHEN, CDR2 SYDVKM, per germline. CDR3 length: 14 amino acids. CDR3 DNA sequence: TGTGCCAGCAGGAAAGGGGTTTCCTACAATGAGCAGTTCTTC. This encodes CASRKGVSYNEQFF. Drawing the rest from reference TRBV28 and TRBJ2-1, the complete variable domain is DVKVTQSSRYLVKRTGEKVFLECVQDMDHENMFWYRQDPGLGLRLIYFSYDVKMKEKGDIPEGYSVSREKKERFSLILESASTNQTSMYLCASRKGVSYNEQFFGPGTRLTVL.

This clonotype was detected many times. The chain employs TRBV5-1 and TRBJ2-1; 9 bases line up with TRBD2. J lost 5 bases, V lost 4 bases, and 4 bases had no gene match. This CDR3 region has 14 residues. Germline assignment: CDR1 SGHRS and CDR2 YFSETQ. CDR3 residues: CASSVGTSNNEQFF. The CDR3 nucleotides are TGCGCCAGCAGCGTCGGGACTAGCAACAATGAGCAGTTCTTC.

The CDR3 region is CASSLAASLTTDTQYF. In nucleotides, the CDR3 is TGTGCCAGCAGCTTAGCGGCCAGTCTAACTACAGATACGCAGTATTTT. The V call is TRBV7-2, the J call TRBJ2-3; D remains ambiguous. CDR1 SGHTA and CDR2 FQGNSA come from the germline V gene. The CDR3 covers 16 residues. V lost 0 bases and J 3 bases, leaving 13 bases between the germline ends.

The CDR3 loop reads CASSWASGTGELFF. The CDR3 coding sequence is TGCGCCAGCAGTTGGGCTAGCGGAACCGGGGAGCTGTTTTTT. V gene TRBV5-1 combines with J gene TRBJ2-2; 7 nucleotides agree with TRBD2. V lost 5 bases to trimming and J lost 5 bases; unmatched junction nucleotides: 6. CDR3 length: 14 amino acids. CDR1 and CDR2 from the germline V gene are SGHRS and YFSETQ.